Listed below are T cell receptor beta chains from one sample, sequenced in a study of cytomegalovirus exposure and HLA in healthy donors. Produced via immunoSEQ multiplex PCR; TCRdb's table is partial and in-frame only. The sample consists of 150,000 to 200,000 clones, more than 70% of them appearing once. Input material: PBMCs. The source is a boy under 18 in good health and CMV-seronegative. Each CDR3 is given with its conserved first and last residue. A D gene is named only where the DNA matches it firmly. Clone size is shown for a subset of rows, as once, few, many or a class of expanded clone.

v_call	clone_size	d_call	j_call	cdr3_length	cdr3_aa	cdr3_nt
TRBV30	.	TRBD2	TRBJ2-7	15	CAWSVGGRARYEQYF	TGTGCCTGGAGTGTAGGCGGGAGGGCCCGGTACGAGCAGTACTTC
TRBV6-1	few	TRBD1	TRBJ1-1	12	CASRDRDTEAFF	TGTGCCAGCCGGGACAGGGACACTGAAGCTTTCTTT
TRBV18	.	.	TRBJ1-3	15	CASSPYDTSGNTIYF	TGTGCCAGCTCACCATACGACACCTCTGGAAACACCATATATTTT
TRBV10-3	.	.	TRBJ2-2	13	CAISDSGAGELFF	TGTGCCATCAGTGATTCAGGGGCGGGGGAGCTGTTTTTT
TRBV7-2	.	TRBD2	TRBJ2-1	15	CASSLLAGVDNEQFF	TGTGCCAGCAGCCTCCTAGCGGGGGTTGACAATGAGCAGTTCTTC
TRBV10-2	.	.	TRBJ2-3	15	CASSDRTWSTDTQYF	TGCGCCAGCAGTGATCGAACATGGTCGACAGATACGCAGTATTTT
TRBV2	.	.	TRBJ2-2	12	CASQTEDRKLFF	TGTGCCAGCCAGACGGAGGACAGAAAGCTGTTTTTT
TRBV5-6	.	.	TRBJ2-7	14	CASSPTQVSYEQYF	TGTGCCAGCAGCCCGACCCAGGTTTCCTACGAGCAGTACTTC
TRBV7-9	.	.	TRBJ1-5	16	CASSSDRYDGNQPQHF	TGTGCCAGCAGCAGTGACAGGTATGATGGCAATCAGCCCCAGCATTTT
TRBV9	.	.	TRBJ2-1	15	CASSALGGSYNEQFF	TGTGCCAGCAGCGCCTTGGGGGGATCCTACAATGAGCAGTTCTTC
TRBV9	.	TRBD1	TRBJ2-1	14	CASSGGGAGNEQFF	TGTGCCAGCAGCGGAGGGGGCGCGGGCAATGAGCAGTTCTTC
TRBV9	.	TRBD2	TRBJ2-2	15	CASSVGPSGGEELFF	TGTGCCAGCAGCGTAGGTCCTAGCGGAGGAGAGGAGCTGTTTTTT
TRBV5-6	.	.	TRBJ1-5	13	CASSSQDSQPQHF	TGTGCCAGCAGCTCGCAAGACAGTCAGCCCCAGCATTTT
TRBV30	.	.	TRBJ1-1	13	CAWSVEAYTEAFF	TGTGCCTGGAGTGTGGAGGCTTACACTGAAGCTTTCTTT
TRBV6-6	.	TRBD2	TRBJ2-3	15	CASSTSGRGTDTQYF	TGTGCCAGCAGTACTAGCGGGAGGGGCACAGATACGCAGTATTTT
TRBV5-6	.	.	TRBJ1-1	15	CASSLDAGVRTEAFF	TGTGCCAGCAGCTTGGACGCAGGGGTAAGGACTGAAGCTTTCTTT
TRBV2	.	.	TRBJ1-1	15	CASRRETGKGTEAFF	TGTGCCAGCAGAAGAGAGACGGGAAAGGGCACTGAAGCTTTCTTT
TRBV20-1	few	.	TRBJ1-1	11	CSARVPEEAFF	TGCAGTGCTAGAGTCCCGGAGGAAGCTTTCTTT
TRBV28	.	.	TRBJ2-3	13	CATVRGGTDTQYF	TGTGCCACGGTCAGGGGAGGCACAGATACGCAGTATTTT
TRBV9	.	TRBD2	TRBJ2-1	15	CASSLRLAGDNEQFF	TGTGCCAGCAGCCTTCGACTAGCGGGGGACAATGAGCAGTTCTTC
TRBV11-2	.	.	TRBJ1-1	13	CASNGGLQIEAFF	TGTGCCAGCAACGGAGGCCTACAGATTGAAGCTTTCTTT
TRBV27	few	.	TRBJ1-5	14	CASSADKGNQPQHF	TGTGCCAGCAGTGCGGACAAGGGCAATCAGCCCCAGCATTTT
TRBV4-2	.	.	TRBJ2-2	16	CASSTRRGANTGELFF	TGTGCCAGCAGCACACGCAGGGGGGCGAACACCGGGGAGCTGTTTTTT
TRBV5-4	few	.	TRBJ2-5	14	CASSLASGRETQYF	TGTGCCAGCAGCTTGGCATCAGGGCGAGAGACCCAGTACTTC
TRBV5-6	few	.	TRBJ1-2	14	CASSLGGRNYGYTF	TGTGCCAGCAGCTTGGGGGGCAGAAACTATGGCTACACCTTC
TRBV5-1	few	.	TRBJ2-4	17	CASSFPSDGSAKNIQYF	TGCGCCAGCAGCTTCCCCTCCGACGGGAGCGCCAAAAACATTCAGTACTTC
TRBV18	.	TRBD1	TRBJ1-3	15	CASSLGQSSGNTIYF	TGTGCCAGCTCACTGGGACAGAGCTCTGGAAACACCATATATTTT
TRBV9	.	TRBD1	TRBJ2-7	15	CASSVGGTGSYEQYF	TGTGCCAGCAGCGTAGGAGGGACAGGGTCCTACGAGCAGTACTTC
TRBV10-1	.	.	TRBJ2-7	12	CASRDSFYEQYF	TGCGCCAGCAGGGACAGTTTCTACGAGCAGTACTTC
TRBV2	once	TRBD1	TRBJ2-1	15	CASSGVDRMLDEQFF	TGTGCCAGCAGTGGGGTGGACAGGATGTTGGATGAGCAGTTCTTC
TRBV6-1	.	TRBD1	TRBJ2-3	14	CASSRRDRDDTQYF	TGTGCCAGCAGTCGCCGGGACAGGGACGATACGCAGTATTTT
TRBV6-6	.	TRBD2	TRBJ2-1	14	CASSGTSGANEQFF	TGTGCCAGCAGTGGGACTAGCGGAGCCAATGAGCAGTTCTTC
TRBV11-1	.	.	TRBJ1-2	14	CASSPRGHNYGYTF	TGTGCCAGCAGTCCCCGAGGCCATAACTATGGCTACACCTTC
TRBV7-9	few	TRBD1	TRBJ2-2	15	CASSNYRGRTGELFF	TGTGCCAGCAGCAATTACAGGGGGCGAACCGGGGAGCTGTTTTTT
TRBV5-4	.	TRBD1	TRBJ2-4	16	CASSLAAGQGKNIQYF	TGTGCCAGCAGCTTGGCGGCGGGACAGGGAAAAAACATTCAGTACTTC
TRBV7-9	.	.	TRBJ2-1	14	CASSATPWYNEQFF	TGTGCCAGCAGCGCGACTCCCTGGTACAATGAGCAGTTCTTC
TRBV6-1	.	TRBD1	TRBJ2-1	14	CASNDGTGNNEQFF	TGTGCCAGCAACGATGGGACAGGGAACAATGAGCAGTTCTTC
TRBV6-6	.	.	TRBJ1-1	13	CASSYLGPEGAFF	TGTGCCAGCAGTTACTTGGGTCCGGAGGGAGCTTTCTTT
TRBV7-9	.	TRBD1	TRBJ2-5	13	CASSYDREETQYF	TGTGCCAGCAGCTATGACAGGGAAGAGACCCAGTACTTC
TRBV9	.	.	TRBJ1-3	15	CASSVGHRTGNTIYF	TGTGCCAGCAGCGTAGGTCACAGGACTGGAAACACCATATATTTT
TRBV19	.	.	TRBJ2-5	13	CASSNHREETQYF	TGTGCCAGTAGTAATCACAGAGAGGAGACCCAGTACTTC
TRBV6-1	.	TRBD1	TRBJ2-7	14	CATTPGQGRYEQYF	TGTGCGACAACCCCGGGACAGGGAAGGTACGAGCAGTACTTC